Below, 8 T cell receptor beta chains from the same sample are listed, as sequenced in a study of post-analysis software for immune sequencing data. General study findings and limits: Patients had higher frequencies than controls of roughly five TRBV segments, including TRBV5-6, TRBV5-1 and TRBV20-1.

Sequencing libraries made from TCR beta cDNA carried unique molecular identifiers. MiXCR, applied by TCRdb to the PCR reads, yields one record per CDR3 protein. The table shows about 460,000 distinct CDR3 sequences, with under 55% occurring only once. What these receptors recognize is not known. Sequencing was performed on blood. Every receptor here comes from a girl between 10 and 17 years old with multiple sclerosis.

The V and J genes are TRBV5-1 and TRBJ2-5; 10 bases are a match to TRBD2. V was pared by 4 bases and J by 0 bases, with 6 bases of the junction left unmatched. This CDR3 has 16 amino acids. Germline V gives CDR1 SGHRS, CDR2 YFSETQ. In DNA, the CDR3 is TGCGCCAGCAGCCCATGGACTAGCGGAAACCAAGAGACCCAGTACTTC. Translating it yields CASSPWTSGNQETQYF.

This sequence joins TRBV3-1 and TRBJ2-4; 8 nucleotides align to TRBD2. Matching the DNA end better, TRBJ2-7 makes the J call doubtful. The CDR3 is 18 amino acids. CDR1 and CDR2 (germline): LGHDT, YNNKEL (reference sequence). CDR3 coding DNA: TGTGCCAGCAGCCAGCGAAGGGACATAGCGGGAATCGTGTCCGAGCAGTACTTC. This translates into CASSQRRDIAGIVSEQYF.

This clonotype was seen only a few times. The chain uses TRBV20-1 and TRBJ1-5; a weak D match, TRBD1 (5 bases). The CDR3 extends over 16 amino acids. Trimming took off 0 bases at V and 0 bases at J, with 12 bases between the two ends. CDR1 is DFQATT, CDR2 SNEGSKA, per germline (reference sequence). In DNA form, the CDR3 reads TGCAGTGCTAGAGATGGGGCAGCAGATAGCAATCAGCCCCAGCATTTT. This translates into CSARDGAADSNQPQHF.

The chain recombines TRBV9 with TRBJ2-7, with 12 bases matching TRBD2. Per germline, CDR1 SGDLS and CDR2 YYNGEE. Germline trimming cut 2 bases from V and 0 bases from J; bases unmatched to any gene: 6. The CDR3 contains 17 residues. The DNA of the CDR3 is TGTGCCAGCAGCGTGGGACTAGCGGGTCAAAACTCCTACGAGCAGTACTTC. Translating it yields CASSVGLAGQNSYEQYF.

CDR3 sequence: CASNDSGDYNEQFF. CDR3 DNA sequence: TGTGCCAGCAACGATAGCGGGGACTACAATGAGCAGTTCTTC. The genes are TRBV27 and TRBJ2-1, with 8 bases aligning to TRBD2. Germline V gives CDR1 MNHEY, CDR2 SMNVEV (reference sequence). V trimming: 7 bases; J trimming: 3 bases; junction bases outside the gene matches: 5. The CDR3 is made up of 14 amino acids.

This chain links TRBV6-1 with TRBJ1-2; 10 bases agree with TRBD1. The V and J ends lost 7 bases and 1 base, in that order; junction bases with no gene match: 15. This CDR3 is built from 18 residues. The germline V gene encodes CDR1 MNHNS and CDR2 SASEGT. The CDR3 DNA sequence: TGTGCCAGCATCCAAGGGAGGGACAGGGGAGGCGGTAACTATGGCTACACCTTC. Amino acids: CASIQGRDRGGGNYGYTF.

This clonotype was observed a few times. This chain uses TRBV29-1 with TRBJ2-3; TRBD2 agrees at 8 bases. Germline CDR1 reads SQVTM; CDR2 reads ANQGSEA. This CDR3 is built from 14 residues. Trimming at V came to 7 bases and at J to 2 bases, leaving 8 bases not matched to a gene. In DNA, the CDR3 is TGCAGCGCTCTAGCGGGTCTCGCCACAGATACGCAGTATTTT. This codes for CSALAGLATDTQYF.

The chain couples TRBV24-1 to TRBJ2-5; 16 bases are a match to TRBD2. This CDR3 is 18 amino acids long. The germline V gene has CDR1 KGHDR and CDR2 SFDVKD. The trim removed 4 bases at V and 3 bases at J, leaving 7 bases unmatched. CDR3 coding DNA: TGTGCCACCAGTGACACTGGGACTAGCGGGAGGGCCGAAGAGACCCAGTACTTC. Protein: CATSDTGTSGRAEETQYF.